This paragraph reports one TCR beta chain. The data originate from a study of blood T cell repertoires in COVID-19. As processed by the authors: For nucleated cells, counts were estimated from reference gene primer amplification. Using immunoSEQ multiplex PCR, the repertoire was profiled, and TCRdb retains in-frame clones only, with some absent. That table supplies the V and J calls and clone size; D and trimming were determined from the DNA. This sample yields around 68,000 clones, of which more than 75% are seen a single time; 6.6% belongs to the top ten. The clonotype comes from a man aged 45-60 years with active COVID-19. The sample comprised peripheral blood.

The CDR3 loop is CASTGGWEQYF. Here the CDR3 DNA reads TGTGCCAGTACCGGAGGATGGGAGCAGTACTTC. This chain connects TRBV19 to TRBJ2-7, with D perhaps TRBD2 (5 bases). Trimming left V 7 bases short and J 7 bases short, with 11 bases between. The CDR3 covers 11 residues. Germline V gene lookup returns CDR1 LNHDA and CDR2 SQIVND (reference sequence).